This T cell receptor (beta chain) derives from a study of blood T cells in healthy people across ages. Notes on the study in general: Because donor CMV status was unknown, expanded clonotype changes were possibly confounded. Estimates of diversity drawn from one million T cells were considered underestimates. It was the long-lived donors that had more naive CD4+ cells and higher diversity than aged donors.

Between the trimmed V and J ends, which lost 5 bases and 8 bases, there was a span of 12 bases. Germline V gene sequence: CDR1 SGHTA, CDR2 FQGNSA. The CDR3 length is 13 residues. The authors ran a second PCR of about 6 to 11 cycles using a sample-barcoded 5' primer and a J-beta primer mix. Each of the cDNA molecules was tagged by a template-switch adaptor with 12 random nucleotides. TCRdb re-analysed the 5' RACE reads in MiXCR, keeping a single row per CDR3 protein. This table has hundreds of thousands of distinct CDR3 sequences, 58% appearing once. Worth noting for this clonotype: What it binds is unknown.

This chain uses TRBV7-2 with TRBJ1-4; D perhaps matches TRBD1 (5 bases). Sequencing input: blood. This TCR came from a man between 25 and 39 years old in good health. CDR3 sequence: CASSIRESEKLFF. In DNA form, the CDR3 reads TGTGCCAGCAGCATCAGGGAGAGCGAAAAACTGTTTTTT.